This TCR beta chain appears in the sequencing data of a study of blood T cells in healthy people across ages. Study-wide background: Roughly one uniquely barcoded beta molecule per two T cells was captured.

Primers used in a second PCR of roughly 6 to 12 cycles were a sample-barcoded 5' primer and a J-beta primer mix. TCRdb called the 5' RACE reads again in MiXCR, with one record for every CDR3 protein. The table lists around 650,000 distinct CDR3 sequences, around 41% of them singletons. The sequenced material came from blood. This sequence was found in a man at least 80 years old in good health.

Here the CDR3 reads CASSTGKNSLTDTQYF. CDR3 nucleotides: TGTGCCAGCAGCACCGGGAAAAATTCCCTCACAGATACGCAGTATTTT. This chain joins TRBV2 and TRBJ2-3; TRBD2 is a possible D gene (5 bases). CDR3 size: 16 residues. V was clipped by 6 bases and J by 2 bases, with 18 bases between them. CDR1 and CDR2 (germline): SNHLY, FYNNEI.